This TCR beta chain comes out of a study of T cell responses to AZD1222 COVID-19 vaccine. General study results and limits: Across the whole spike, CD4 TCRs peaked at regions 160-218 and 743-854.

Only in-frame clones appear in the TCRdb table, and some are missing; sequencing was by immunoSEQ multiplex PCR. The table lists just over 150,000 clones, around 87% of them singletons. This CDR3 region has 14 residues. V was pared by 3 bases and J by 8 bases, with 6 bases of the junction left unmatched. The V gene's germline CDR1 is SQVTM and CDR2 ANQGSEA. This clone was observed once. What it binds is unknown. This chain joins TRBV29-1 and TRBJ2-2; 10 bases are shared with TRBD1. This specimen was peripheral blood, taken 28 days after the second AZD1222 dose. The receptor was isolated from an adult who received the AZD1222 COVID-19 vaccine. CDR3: CSVETGGESGELFF. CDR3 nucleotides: TGCAGCGTTGAGACAGGGGGCGAAAGTGGGGAGCTGTTTTTT.